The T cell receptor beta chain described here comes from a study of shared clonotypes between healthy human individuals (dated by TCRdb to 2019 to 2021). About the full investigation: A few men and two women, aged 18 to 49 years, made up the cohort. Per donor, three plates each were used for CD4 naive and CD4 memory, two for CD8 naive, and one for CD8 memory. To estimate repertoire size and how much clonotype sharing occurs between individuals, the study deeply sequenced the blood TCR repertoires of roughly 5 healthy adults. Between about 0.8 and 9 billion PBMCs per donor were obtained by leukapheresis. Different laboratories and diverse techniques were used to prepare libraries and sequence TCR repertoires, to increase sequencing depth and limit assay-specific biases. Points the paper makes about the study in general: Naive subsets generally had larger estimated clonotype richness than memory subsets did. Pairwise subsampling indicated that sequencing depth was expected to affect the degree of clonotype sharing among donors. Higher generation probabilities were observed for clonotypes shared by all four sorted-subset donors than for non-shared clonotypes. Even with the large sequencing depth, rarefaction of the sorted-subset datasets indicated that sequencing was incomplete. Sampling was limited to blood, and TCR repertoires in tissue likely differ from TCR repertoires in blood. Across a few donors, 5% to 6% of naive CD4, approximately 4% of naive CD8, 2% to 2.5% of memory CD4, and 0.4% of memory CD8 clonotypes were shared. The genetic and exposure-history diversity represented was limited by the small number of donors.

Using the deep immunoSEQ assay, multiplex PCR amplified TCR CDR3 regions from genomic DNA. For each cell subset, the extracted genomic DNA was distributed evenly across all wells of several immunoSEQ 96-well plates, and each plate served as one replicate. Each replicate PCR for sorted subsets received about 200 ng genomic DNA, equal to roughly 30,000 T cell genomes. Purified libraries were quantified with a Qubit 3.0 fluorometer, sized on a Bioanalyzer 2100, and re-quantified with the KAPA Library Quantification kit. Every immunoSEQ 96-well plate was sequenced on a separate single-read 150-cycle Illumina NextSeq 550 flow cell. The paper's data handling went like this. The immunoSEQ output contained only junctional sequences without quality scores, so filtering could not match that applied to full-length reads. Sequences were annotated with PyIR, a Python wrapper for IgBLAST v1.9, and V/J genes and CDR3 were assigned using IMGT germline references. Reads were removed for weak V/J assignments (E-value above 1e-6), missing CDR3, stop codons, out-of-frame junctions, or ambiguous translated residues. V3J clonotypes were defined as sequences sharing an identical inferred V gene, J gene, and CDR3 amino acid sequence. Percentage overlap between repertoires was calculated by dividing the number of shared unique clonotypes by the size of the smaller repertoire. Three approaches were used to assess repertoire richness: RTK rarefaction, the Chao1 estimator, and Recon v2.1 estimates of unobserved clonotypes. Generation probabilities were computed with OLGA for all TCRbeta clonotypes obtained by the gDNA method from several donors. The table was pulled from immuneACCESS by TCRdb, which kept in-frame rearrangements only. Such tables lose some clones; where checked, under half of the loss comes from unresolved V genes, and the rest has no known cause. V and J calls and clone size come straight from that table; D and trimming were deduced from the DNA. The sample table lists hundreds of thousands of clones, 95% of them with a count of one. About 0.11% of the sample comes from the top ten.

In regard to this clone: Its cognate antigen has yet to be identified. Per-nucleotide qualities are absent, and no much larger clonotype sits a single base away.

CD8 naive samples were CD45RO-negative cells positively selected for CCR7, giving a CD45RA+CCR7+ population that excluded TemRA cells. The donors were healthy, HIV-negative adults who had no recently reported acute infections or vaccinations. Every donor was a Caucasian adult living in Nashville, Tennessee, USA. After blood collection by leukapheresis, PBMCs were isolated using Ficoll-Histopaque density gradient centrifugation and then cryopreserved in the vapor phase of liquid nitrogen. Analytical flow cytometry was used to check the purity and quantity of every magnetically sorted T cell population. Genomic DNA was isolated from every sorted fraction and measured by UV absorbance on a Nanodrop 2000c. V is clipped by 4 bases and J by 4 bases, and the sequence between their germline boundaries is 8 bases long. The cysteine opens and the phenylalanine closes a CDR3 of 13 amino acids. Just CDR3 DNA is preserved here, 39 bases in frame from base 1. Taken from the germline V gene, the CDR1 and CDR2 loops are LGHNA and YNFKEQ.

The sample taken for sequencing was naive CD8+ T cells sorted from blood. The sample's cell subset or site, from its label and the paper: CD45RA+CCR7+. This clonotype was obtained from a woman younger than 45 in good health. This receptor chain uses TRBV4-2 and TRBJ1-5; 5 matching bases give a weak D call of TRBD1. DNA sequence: TGTGCCAGCAGCCTGACAGATAATCAGCCCCAGCATTTT. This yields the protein CASSLTDNQPQHF.